A single sample is the source of the 16 T cell receptor beta chains below, sequenced in a study of T cell changes during pregnancy in multiple sclerosis. Sequenced by immunoSEQ multiplex PCR; TCRdb stores in-frame clones only, minus some. The sample yields tens of thousands of clones, over 90% seen once. The sample was peripheral blood, taken in the third trimester of pregnancy. These receptors all stem from a female donor with multiple sclerosis, enrolled in a pregnancy study.

The chain is built from TRBV30 and TRBJ1-5; D is perhaps TRBD1 (6 bases). Germline CDR1 reads GTSNPN; CDR2 reads SVGIG (reference sequence). The CDR3 is made up of 14 amino acids. Deletions cut 3 bases from V and 5 bases from J, with 14 bases between. The CDR3 DNA follows: TGTGCCTGGAGCGGACAGAGATATTATCAGCCCCAGCATTTT. Protein: CAWSGQRYYQPQHF.

V gene TRBV6-1 combines with J gene TRBJ1-1; D not certain. This CDR3 is 14 amino acids long. V was shortened by 7 bases and J by 0 bases, with 12 bases between the two germline ends. Germline CDR1 is MNHNS and CDR2 is SASEGT. The CDR3: CASTLEDLNTEAFF. CDR3 DNA: TGTGCCAGCACCCTAGAGGACTTGAACACTGAAGCTTTCTTT.

Note on this clone: Other DNA sequences from this sample encode an identical CDR3 as well. The V call is TRBV29-1, the J call TRBJ1-1; 7 nucleotides match TRBD1. The CDR3 contains 13 residues. Per the germline V gene, CDR1 is SQVTM and CDR2 is ANQGSEA. The V gene end was trimmed by 3 bases and the J gene end by 1 base; junction bases not matched to a gene: 2. CDR3 sequence: CSVEAGGNTEAFF. CDR3 bases: TGCAGCGTTGAGGCAGGGGGGAACACTGAAGCTTTCTTT. The variable domain in full, with the rest retrieved from reference TRBV29-1 and TRBJ1-1, is SAVISQKPSRDICQRGTSLTIQCQVDSQVTMMFWYRQQPGQSLTLIATANQGSEATYESGFVIDKFPISRPNLTFSTLTVSNMSPEDSSIYLCSVEAGGNTEAFFGQGTRLTVV.

The V gene is TRBV27, the J gene TRBJ2-1; 13 bases fit TRBD2. V trimming: 7 bases; J trimming: 4 bases; junction bases outside the gene matches: 4. The CDR3 covers 15 residues. Germline V gene sequence: CDR1 MNHEY, CDR2 SMNVEV (reference sequence). Written as DNA, the CDR3 is TGTGCCAGCAACCCGGGACTAGCGGGGTACAATGAGCAGTTCTTC. It codes for CASNPGLAGYNEQFF.

V and J are TRBV19 and TRBJ2-1; 16 nucleotides align to TRBD2. Germline V gives CDR1 LNHDA, CDR2 SQIVND (reference sequence). Trimming at V came to 3 bases and at J to 7 bases, leaving 6 bases not matched to a gene. This CDR3 spans 17 amino acids. CDR3: CASSIGTSGRVRNEQFF. The CDR3 bases are TGTGCCAGTAGTATCGGGACTAGCGGGAGGGTGAGGAATGAGCAGTTCTTC. The full variable domain, with the rest looked up from reference TRBV19 and TRBJ2-1, is DGGITQSPKYLFRKEGQNVTLSCEQNLNHDAMYWYRQDPGQGLRLIYYSQIVNDFQKGDIAEGYSVSREKKESFPLTVTSAQKNPTAFYLCASSIGTSGRVRNEQFFGPGTRLTVL.

V is TRBV5-4 and J is TRBJ2-1; 7 positions agree with TRBD2. The CDR3 runs to 16 residues. CDR1 and CDR2 from the germline V gene are SGHNT and YYREEE (reference sequence). The J segment lost 6 bases and the V segment lost 3 bases, leaving 12 bases of the junction unmatched. The CDR3 loop reads CASSSKREAISNEQFF. The DNA of the CDR3 is TGTGCCAGCAGCTCTAAGCGGGAAGCGATCTCCAATGAGCAGTTCTTC. The full variable domain, with the rest looked up from reference TRBV5-4 and TRBJ2-1, is ETGVTQSPTHLIKTRGQQVTLRCSSQSGHNTVSWYQQALGQGPQFIFQYYREEENGRGNFPPRFSGLQFPNYSSELNVNALELDDSALYLCASSSKREAISNEQFFGPGTRLTVL.

The chain uses TRBV5-4 and TRBJ2-1, with unresolved D. Germline CDR1 SGHNT, CDR2 YYREEE (reference sequence). The germline V and J ends were trimmed by 0 bases and 2 bases, with 15 bases remaining between them. The CDR3 covers 17 residues. The CDR3 region has the DNA TGTGCCAGCAGCTTGGTTGTTACACCAGGCGCCTACAATGAGCAGTTCTTC. It encodes CASSLVVTPGAYNEQFF.

To note about this clone: The junction and the germline gene differ at one end; a read error may be behind it. V and J are TRBV20-1 and TRBJ2-7; 14 bases line up with TRBD2. Germline CDR1 DFQATT, CDR2 SNEGSKA (reference sequence). The CDR3 is 11 amino acids. The CDR3 reads CSAGTSGSPHF. CDR3 coding DNA: TGCAGTGCCGGGACTAGCGGGAGTCCCCACTTC.

The chain uses TRBV28 and TRBJ1-1, with D perhaps matching TRBD1 (5 bases). The CDR3 contains 15 residues. Trimming cost V 6 bases and J 5 bases, with 19 bases left between them. Germline CDR1 reads MDHEN; CDR2 reads SYDVKM. The CDR3 here is CASSRPGLGDTEAFF. The CDR3 coding sequence is TGTGCCAGCAGCAGGCCGGGACTGGGGGATACTGAAGCTTTCTTT.

The CDR3 reads CASSLLAGGYEQFF. In nucleotides, the CDR3 is TGTGCCAGCAGTTTACTAGCGGGAGGATATGAGCAGTTCTTC. The genes are TRBV27 and TRBJ2-1, with 11 bases that match TRBD2. Trimming removed 2 bases from V and 8 bases from J; junction bases left unmatched: 2. There are 14 residues in the CDR3. Germline lookup yields CDR1 MNHEY and CDR2 SMNVEV (reference sequence).

The genes are TRBV27 and TRBJ1-1, with unresolved D. Looked up from germline, CDR1 is MNHEY and CDR2 is SMNVEV (reference sequence). With 4 bases removed from V and 0 bases from J, the gap between germline ends came to 15 bases. The CDR3 loop spans 16 amino acids. The chain's CDR3 is CASSSPGPRMNTEAFF. The DNA for the CDR3 is TGTGCCAGCAGTTCCCCGGGTCCTCGCATGAACACTGAAGCTTTCTTT.

The chain combines TRBV5-4 with TRBJ2-2, with unresolved D. Germline CDR1 and CDR2: SGHNT and YYREEE (reference sequence). The V and J ends lost 0 bases and 5 bases respectively, with 14 bases between them. The CDR3 consists of 16 residues. CDR3 in amino acids: CASSLELSPSTGELFF. The CDR3 bases are TGTGCCAGCAGCTTGGAGCTGTCTCCCTCAACCGGGGAGCTGTTTTTT.

This clone was detected only once. This chain connects TRBV5-6 to TRBJ1-3; no clear D gene. V lost 4 bases and J 0 bases, leaving 14 bases between the germline ends. The CDR3 sequence is 16 residues long. The germline V gene encodes CDR1 SGHDT and CDR2 YYEEEE. In DNA, the CDR3 is TGTGCCAGCAGCGCGGGGAGCGTCCTCTCTGGAAACACCATATATTTT. Its protein is CASSAGSVLSGNTIYF.

V gene TRBV28 combines with J gene TRBJ1-2; the D gene is possibly TRBD1 (6 bases). Trimming removed 6 bases from V and 2 bases from J, with 10 bases in between. CDR1 is MDHEN and CDR2 is SYDVKM in the germline V gene. The CDR3 spans 13 residues. The CDR3 nucleotides are TGTGCCAGCAGAGGGCAGGGGAACTATGGCTACACCTTC. It codes for CASRGQGNYGYTF.

The rearrangement joins TRBV6-6 to TRBJ1-1; TRBD1 matches 8 bases. Germline V gene lookup returns CDR1 MNHNY and CDR2 SVGAGI (reference sequence). The CDR3 extends over 16 amino acids. Unmatched junction bases numbered 10, after V lost 2 bases and J lost 5 bases. In nucleotides, the CDR3 is TGTGCCAGCAGTTACGAGGATACAGGGGGTGGGACTGAAGCTTTCTTT. Its translation is CASSYEDTGGGTEAFF.

The chain joins TRBV5-4 to TRBJ2-1, with TRBD2 identical over 7 bases. V lost 7 bases and J lost 9; bases outside the gene matches: 10. Germline lookup yields CDR1 SGHNT and CDR2 YYREEE (reference sequence). This CDR3 contains 13 residues. Written as DNA, the CDR3 is TGTGCCAGCCGGGTACTAGCGTCTACTGAGCAGTTCTTC. Residues: CASRVLASTEQFF.